This TCR beta chain is drawn from a study of blood T cell repertoires in COVID-19. Study-wide context: Nucleic acid was either cDNA or gDNA, and it came from T cells, B-cell-depleted T cells, or PBMCs.

V gave up 0 bases and J gave up 7 bases, with 12 bases separating them. This CDR3 has 14 residues. CDR1 is MNHEY, CDR2 SVGAGI, per germline. Data came from immunoSEQ multiplex PCR; TCRdb stores just in-frame clones and leaves some out. The table shows about 320,000 clones, with around 90% occurring only once. There are a few counts of this clone. Participants came from some 26 US areas, aged roughly 18 to 89 years. Cohorts were based on clinical histories the participants reported. Either two negative PCRs, clearance, or symptom resolution qualified Cohort 3 donors as recovered. The TCR originated in a man in his 60s who had recovered from COVID-19. The rearrangement uses TRBV6-5 and TRBJ1-2, with TRBD1 as a possible D gene (6 bases). Input material: PBMCs or T cells enriched from blood (not recorded which). CDR3 coding DNA: TGTGCCAGCAGTTACTCGACGGGACACTTTGGCTACACCTTC. As protein: CASSYSTGHFGYTF.